These 8 T cell receptor beta chains share one sample of origin, sequenced in a study of OX40 agonist ivuxolimab in advanced cancers. The repertoire was sequenced with immunoSEQ multiplex PCR; TCRdb's copy has only in-frame clones and lacks some. Of 48,000 or so clones in the sample, approximately 91% were seen once. Material: CD4+ or CD8+ T cells sorted from blood, obtained in a trial of the OX40 agonist ivuxolimab. The receptors were gathered from an adult with an advanced solid tumor such as melanoma, head and neck, liver or kidney cancer.

CDR3 bases: TGTGCCAGCAGGGACTCCTACAATGAGCAGTTCTTC. This gives the protein CASRDSYNEQFF. The chain joins TRBV6-5 to TRBJ2-1; D ambiguous. The CDR3 sequence is 12 residues long. CDR1 and CDR2 from the germline V gene are MNHEY and SVGAGI. The V and J ends lost 6 bases and 0 bases respectively, with 3 bases between them.

The chain has TRBV5-5 and TRBJ2-7; D unclear. The V gene's germline CDR1 is SGHKS and CDR2 YYEKEE (reference sequence). There are 11 residues in the CDR3. V lost 3 bases to trimming and J lost 10 bases, with 11 bases between them. CDR3 DNA sequence: TGTGCCAGCAGCTCAGGATCTATTCAGTACGTC. This encodes CASSSGSIQYV.

The genes are TRBV6-5 and TRBJ1-1; TRBD1 agrees at 7 bases. The junction had 5 bases not matched to a gene; V was cut back by 5 bases and J by 8 bases. Per the germline V gene, CDR1 is MNHEY and CDR2 is SVGAGI. CDR3 size: 12 residues. The chain's CDR3 is CASSDRVREAFF. The CDR3 DNA sequence: TGTGCCAGCAGTGACAGGGTTCGGGAAGCTTTCTTT.

Only one count was recorded for this clone. The chain joins TRBV27 to TRBJ1-1; D remains ambiguous. Per germline, CDR1 MNHEY and CDR2 SMNVEV (reference sequence). The CDR3 runs to 14 residues. Deletions cut 2 bases from V and 0 bases from J, with 7 bases between. This chain's CDR3 is CASSLDGVNTEAFF. The CDR3 nucleotides read TGTGCCAGCAGTTTAGATGGGGTGAACACTGAAGCTTTCTTT.

This clone was found once. This chain uses TRBV2 with TRBJ1-4, with D possibly being TRBD1 (5 bases). The CDR3 totals 13 residues. Deletions cut 4 bases from V and 8 bases from J, with 11 bases between. In germline, CDR1 is SNHLY, CDR2 FYNNEI. CDR3 sequence (DNA): TGTGCCAGCAGTGCCAGGGCGAGGGAAAAACTGTTTTTT. The encoded protein is CASSARAREKLFF.

CDR3 sequence reads: CASNPGGGTDTQYF. As DNA, the CDR3 is TGTGCCAGTAACCCGGGGGGGGGCACAGATACGCAGTATTTT. V usage is TRBV19 and J usage is TRBJ2-3; 8 nucleotides match TRBD2. V trimming: 7 bases; J trimming: 1 base; junction bases outside the gene matches: 4. The CDR3 is made up of 14 amino acids. Looked up from germline, CDR1 is LNHDA and CDR2 is SQIVND (reference sequence).

CDR3 DNA sequence: TGTGCCAGCAGTTACTCGATTCGGACCAAGGGAAACGAGCAGTACTTC. Protein sequence: CASSYSIRTKGNEQYF. The chain carries TRBV6-5 and TRBJ2-7; unclear D gene. With 0 bases removed from V and 5 bases from J, the gap between germline ends came to 17 bases. The CDR3 is 16 amino acids. The germline CDR1 and CDR2 sequences are MNHEY and SVGAGI.

The chain joins TRBV19 to TRBJ1-1, with D perhaps matching TRBD1 (6 bases). Trimming cost V 5 bases and J 4 bases, with 14 bases left between them. The germline gives CDR1 LNHDA, CDR2 SQIVND (reference sequence). The CDR3 has 14 residues. In nucleotides, the CDR3 is TGTGCCAGTAGTTTAGGGGGGCGCGGCACTGAAGCTTTCTTT. Translating it yields CASSLGGRGTEAFF.